The rows below give T cell receptor beta chains drawn from one sample of a study of patients and donors after allogeneic stem cell transplantation. From the RT-PCR reads, TCRdb called clonotypes with MiXCR, one entry per CDR3 protein. The table shows under 200,000 distinct CDR3 sequences, with approximately 22% occurring only once. The sample consisted of blood, either unsorted or a sorted T cell fraction (not recorded which). These receptors were obtained from a human donor who was either an allogeneic HSCT recipient or a stem cell or donor lymphocyte infusion donor (not recorded which). It is not recorded whose cells these are; they may come from a transplant donor. Both conserved end residues are part of each CDR3. Fields, in order: CDR3 length, J gene, V gene, clone size, D gene, CDR3 protein, CDR3 DNA. The D gene is left open where the match is weak. Rows give clone size only sometimes, using once, few, many, or a class for an expanded clone.

len: 14
j_gene: TRBJ2-7
v_gene: TRBV4-2
abundance: once
d_gene: TRBD1
CDR3aa: CASSPGGLYHEQYF
CDR3nt: TGTGCCAGCAGCCCAGGGGGCTTATACCACGAGCAGTACTTC

len: 16
j_gene: TRBJ2-5
v_gene: TRBV7-8
abundance: NA
d_gene: TRBD2
CDR3aa: CASSLFSSGSGETQYF
CDR3nt: TGTGCCAGCAGCTTATTTTCTAGCGGGAGTGGGGAGACCCAGTACTTC

len: 19
j_gene: TRBJ2-1
v_gene: TRBV3-1
abundance: NA
d_gene: TRBD2
CDR3aa: CASSQELASGIGLINEQFF
CDR3nt: TGTGCCAGCAGCCAAGAACTTGCTAGCGGGATTGGTCTTATTAATGAGCAGTTCTTC

len: 13
j_gene: TRBJ1-6
v_gene: TRBV29-1
abundance: few
d_gene: NA
CDR3aa: CSVVAGDNSPLHF
CDR3nt: TGCAGCGTTGTGGCAGGAGATAATTCACCCCTCCACTTT

len: 15
j_gene: TRBJ1-4
v_gene: TRBV24-1
abundance: NA
d_gene: NA
CDR3aa: CATSSGGATNEKLFF
CDR3nt: TGTGCCACCAGTTCGGGAGGTGCAACTAATGAAAAACTGTTTTTT

len: 17
j_gene: TRBJ1-2
v_gene: TRBV6-1
abundance: few
d_gene: TRBD1
CDR3aa: CASSVGPTGKADYGYTF
CDR3nt: TGTGCCAGCAGTGTCGGTCCGACAGGGAAGGCGGACTATGGCTACACCTTC

len: 13
j_gene: TRBJ1-1
v_gene: TRBV5-1
abundance: NA
d_gene: NA
CDR3aa: CASTYRVGTEAFF
CDR3nt: TGCGCCAGCACCTACAGGGTCGGGACTGAAGCTTTCTTT

len: 13
j_gene: TRBJ2-1
v_gene: TRBV27
abundance: NA
d_gene: NA
CDR3aa: CASSLYMAGMQFF
CDR3nt: TGTGCCAGCAGTTTATATATGGCGGGAATGCAGTTCTTC

len: 19
j_gene: TRBJ1-5
v_gene: TRBV7-8
abundance: few
d_gene: NA
CDR3aa: CASSSSPRGRLYSNQPQHF
CDR3nt: TGTGCCAGCAGCTCATCCCCCCGGGGCCGCCTTTATAGCAATCAGCCCCAGCATTTT

len: 14
j_gene: TRBJ2-1
v_gene: TRBV19
abundance: NA
d_gene: NA
CDR3aa: CASSITGRAGEQFF
CDR3nt: TGTGCCAGTAGTATTACCGGGAGAGCCGGTGAGCAGTTCTTC

len: 12
j_gene: TRBJ2-1
v_gene: TRBV5-1
abundance: NA
d_gene: NA
CDR3aa: CASSPETNEQFF
CDR3nt: TGCGCCAGCAGCCCGGAGACCAATGAGCAGTTCTTC

len: 16
j_gene: TRBJ2-7
v_gene: TRBV5-1
abundance: NA
d_gene: TRBD1
CDR3aa: CASSPKGTGGYYEQYF
CDR3nt: TGCGCCAGCAGCCCCAAGGGGACAGGGGGTTATTACGAGCAGTACTTC

len: 14
j_gene: TRBJ2-1
v_gene: TRBV20-1
abundance: NA
d_gene: TRBD2
CDR3aa: CSARRLAGVDEQFF
CDR3nt: TGCAGTGCTAGACGACTAGCGGGAGTAGATGAGCAGTTCTTC